This T cell receptor (beta chain) was identified during a study of T cell repertoires in cytomegalovirus infection. Looking at the study overall: Newly reported HLA-C-restricted and thoroughly characterized HLA-B-restricted CMV epitopes were employed.

Trimming took off 5 bases at V and 5 bases at J, with 19 bases between the two ends. The V gene's germline CDR1 is SGHTA and CDR2 FQGNSA. This CDR3 contains 15 residues. Comment on this clonotype: The antigen remains undetermined.

In TCRdb, the reads were re-called with MiXCR into one record per CDR3 protein. The sample yields hundreds of thousands of distinct CDR3 sequences, around 32% seen once. This sequence originates from a human donor in good health (CMV status not recorded). Some clones in this sample may be carry-over from other donors' samples. The input for sequencing was cultured PBMCs, taken from culture after CMV antigen stimulation. The chain is built from TRBV7-2 and TRBJ2-7; maybe TRBD2 (6 bases). In DNA form, the CDR3 reads TGTGCCAGCAGCCCCCTGGGGCAGGGAGGCGACGAGCAGTACTTC. Translating it yields CASSPLGQGGDEQYF.